These 10 T cell receptor beta chains were all obtained from the same sample, sequenced in a study of tumor-infiltrating lymphocytes in primary liver carcinoma. TCR beta cDNA was prepared out of about 510 ng total RNA by means of a constant-region primer. Generation of the TCR beta libraries relied on three nested multiplex PCR rounds using slightly modified ARM-PCR. Running roughly 10 cycles apiece, the first two PCR rounds relied on TRBV1-TRBV30 forward primers together with a C-beta reverse primer. MiXCR, run by TCRdb on the multiplex PCR reads, gives a single entry per CDR3 protein. Of about 310,000 distinct CDR3 sequences in the sample, around three fifths were seen once. Alongside blood RNA obtained from unsorted whole blood, germline DNA was also extracted. The specimen was peripheral blood. The receptors originated from a woman aged 25 to 45 with primary liver carcinoma and hepatitis B virus infection.

The CDR3 loop reads CASSFPTGERGLETQYF. CDR3 DNA sequence: TGTGCCAGCAGCTTCCCGACAGGGGAGAGAGGACTAGAGACCCAGTACTTC. V and J are TRBV13 and TRBJ2-5, with 8 positions matching TRBD1. Germline V gene data show CDR1 as PRHDT and CDR2 as FYEKMQ (reference sequence). The CDR3 runs to 17 residues. J gave up 4 bases and V 3 bases, and 13 bases lay outside the gene matches.

A note on this clonotype: No conserved phenylalanine or tryptophan ends this CDR3, so it is likely a read error. The gene calls are TRBV12-3 or TRBV12-4 and TRBJ2-7, with D maybe TRBD1 (5 bases). V was pared by 3 bases and J by 4 bases, with 13 bases between. The CDR3 has 14 amino acids. CDR3 loop: CASSLTDIPYEQYS. In DNA form, the CDR3 reads TGTGCCAGCAGTTTGACGGACATACCTTACGAGCAGTACTCC.

This sequence joins TRBV6-1 and TRBJ2-3; D call uncertain. Looked up from germline, CDR1 is MNHNS and CDR2 is SASEGT. V shed 9 bases and J shed 8 bases, with 6 bases lying between them. This CDR3 spans 9 amino acids. The CDR3 nucleotides are TGTGCCAGTGGGGTTACGCAGTATTTT. Its protein product is CASGVTQYF.

This chain uses TRBV12-3 or TRBV12-4 with TRBJ2-7; TRBD2 is a possible D gene (6 bases). The CDR3 spans 18 residues. Trimming removed 4 bases at V and 2 bases at J, with 24 bases between. This CDR3 reads CASSSGTGDSGSAYEQYF. The CDR3 bases are TGTGCCAGCAGTTCCGGGACCGGGGACTCCGGGAGTGCCTACGAGCAGTACTTC.

The V gene is TRBV29-1, the J gene TRBJ2-1; maybe TRBD1 (6 bases). The CDR3 has 20 amino acids. Trimming stripped 7 bases from V and 0 bases from J, with 31 bases between. Germline-derived CDR1 and CDR2 are SQVTM and ANQGSEA. The CDR3 here is CSAVQGRGRGPLSSYNEQFF. The CDR3 bases are TGCAGCGCTGTTCAGGGAAGAGGCAGGGGACCATTGAGCTCCTACAATGAGCAGTTCTTC.

This sequence joins TRBV6-1 and TRBJ1-5, with D perhaps TRBD1 (5 bases). This CDR3 has 15 residues. V was clipped by 5 bases and J by 1 base, with 12 bases between them. Germline CDR1 is MNHNS and CDR2 is SASEGT. Written as DNA, the CDR3 is TGTGCCAGCAGTCATACCCGGGACAGCAATCAGCCCCAGCATTTT. Protein: CASSHTRDSNQPQHF.

Regarding this clonotype: One base away lies a much larger clone, so this may be a sequencing read error. This chain connects TRBV29-1 to TRBJ2-1, with D perhaps TRBD1 or TRBD2 (5 bases each). The CDR3 is 13 residues long. Germline V CDR1 and CDR2: SQVTM, ANQGSEA. CDR3 sequence: CSAAPGTYNEEFF. The CDR3 DNA sequence: TGCAGCGCCGCGCCGGGGACCTACAATGAGGAGTTCTTC.

Worth noting for this clonotype: This CDR3 is missing its conserved last phenylalanine or tryptophan, likely due to a read error. The J gene is TRBJ2-3, the V gene TRBV11-3, with 9 bases lining up with TRBD2. CDR3 size: 14 residues. V trimming: 7 bases; J trimming: 4 bases; junction bases outside the gene matches: 6. CDR1 is SGHNT, CDR2 YENEEA, per germline. CDR3 protein: CASIQAGGADTQYL. The CDR3 DNA follows: TGTGCCAGCATCCAAGCGGGAGGCGCAGATACGCAGTATCTT.

This clonotype was recorded at least ten times. The chain joins TRBV6-2 or TRBV6-3 to TRBJ2-1; the D is unclear. The CDR3 sequence is 15 residues long. The V and J ends lost 0 bases and 5 bases respectively, with 11 bases between them. Germline V lookup: CDR1 MNHEY, CDR2 SVGEGT. The CDR3 protein is CASSYSIAEDNEQFF. The DNA for the CDR3 is TGTGCCAGCAGTTACTCTATAGCCGAAGACAATGAGCAGTTCTTC.

About this clonotype: A clone one base away is much larger, so this may be a read error. CDR3 amino acids: CASSGVSLSTGELFF. The CDR3 DNA is TGTGCCAGCAGTGGAGTCAGTCTAAGCACCGGGGAGCTGTTTTTT. The rearrangement links TRBV2 to TRBJ2-2; no reliable D call. V was clipped by 4 bases and J by 4 bases, with 13 bases between them. Per the germline V gene, CDR1 is SNHLY and CDR2 is FYNNEI. This CDR3 is 15 amino acids long.